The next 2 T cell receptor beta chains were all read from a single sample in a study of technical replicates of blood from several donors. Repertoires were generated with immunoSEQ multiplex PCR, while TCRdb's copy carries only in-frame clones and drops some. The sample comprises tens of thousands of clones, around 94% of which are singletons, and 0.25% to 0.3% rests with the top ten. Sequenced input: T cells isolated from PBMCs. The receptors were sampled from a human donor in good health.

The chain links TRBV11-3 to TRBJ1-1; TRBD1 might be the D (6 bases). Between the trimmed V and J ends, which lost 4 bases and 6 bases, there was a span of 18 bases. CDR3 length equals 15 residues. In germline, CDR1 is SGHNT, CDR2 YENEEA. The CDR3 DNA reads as TGTGCCAGCAGCTCGTGGAACACAGGGATGTCTGAAGCTTTCTTT. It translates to CASSSWNTGMSEAFF.

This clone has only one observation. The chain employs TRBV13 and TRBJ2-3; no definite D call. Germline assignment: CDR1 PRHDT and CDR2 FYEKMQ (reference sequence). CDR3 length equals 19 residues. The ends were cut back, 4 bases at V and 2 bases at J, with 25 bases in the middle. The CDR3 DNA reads TGTGCCAGCAGCTCATCCCCATTTGGGCCCCTGATTCACACAGATACGCAGTATTTT. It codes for CASSSSPFGPLIHTDTQYF. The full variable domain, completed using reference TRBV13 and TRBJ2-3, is AAGVIQSPRHLIKEKRETATLKCYPIPRHDTVYWYQQGPGQDPQFLISFYEKMQSDKGSIPDRFSAQQFSDYHSELNMSSLELGDSALYFCASSSSPFGPLIHTDTQYFGPGTRLTVL.